The T cell receptor beta chain described here comes from a study of response to subunit inactivated influenza vaccine. Study-level points and caveats: After each seasonal influenza vaccination, few new T cells are recruited, the authors suggested.

Each CDR3 protein is one row after TCRdb ran MiXCR on the RT-PCR reads. This sample has about 240,000 distinct CDR3 sequences, with over 9% found just once. The CDR3 is 14 residues long. V was pared by 11 bases and J by 8 bases, with 12 bases of the junction left unmatched. CDR1 is MDHEN, CDR2 SYDVKM, per germline. This clonotype has only a few counts. Its target is not known. The TCR originated in a man in his fifties or sixties who received an inactivated influenza vaccine. The specimen was non-naive T cells sorted from PBMCs, collected 14 to 15 days before vaccination. The J gene is TRBJ2-1, the V gene TRBV28, with 10 bases fitting TRBD1. CDR3 loop: CAGQGQGFGDEQFF. CDR3 nucleotides: TGTGCCGGACAGGGACAGGGGTTCGGCGATGAGCAGTTCTTC. Variable domain in full (rest from reference TRBV28 and TRBJ2-1): DVKVTQSSRYLVKRTGEKVFLECVQDMDHENMFWYRQDPGLGLRLIYFSYDVKMKEKGDIPEGYSVSREKKERFSLILESASTNQTSMYLCAGQGQGFGDEQFFGPGTRLTVL.